This TCR beta chain stems from a study of T cells after yellow fever vaccination. Notes on the study in general: Any FACS-sorted repertoire could hold abundant clonotypes that contaminate it from the bulk population.

TCRdb reprocessed the 5' RACE reads with MiXCR, giving one entry per CDR3 protein. Of just under 600,000 distinct CDR3 sequences listed, approximately 12% are singletons. V was cut by 4 bases and J by 6 bases, with 6 bases left in between. The length of the CDR3 is 11 residues. Germline V gene lookup returns CDR1 SQVTM and CDR2 ANQGSEA. This clonotype was seen repeatedly, ten times or more. Its antigen is unidentified. The material was PBMCs, obtained on the day of the yellow fever booster vaccination. The gene calls are TRBV29-1 and TRBJ2-2, with D unclear. The receptor's source is a man aged 25-45 years who received the YFV17D yellow fever vaccine. CDR3 bases: TGCAGCGTTGTACATGCCGGGGAGCTGTTTTTT. It encodes CSVVHAGELFF.